This entry lists 15 T cell receptor beta chains sequenced from one sample in a study of CD8+ T cells in alopecia areata. Sequencing templates came from extracted RNA that was reverse transcribed into cDNA. The method was immunoSEQ multiplex PCR; TCRdb's version includes in-frame clones alone and lacks a portion of them. The profile shows 150,000 or so clones, more than 40% of them singletons. The sample consisted of CD4+ T cells sorted from blood. Source of these receptors: a human donor with alopecia areata.

In its sample, this clone was seen a few times. The rearrangement uses TRBV5-6 and TRBJ2-1; TRBD2 agrees at 7 bases. Trimming cost V 1 base and J 14 bases; bases outside gene matches: 3. In germline, CDR1 is SGHDT, CDR2 YYEEEE. This CDR3 is built from 11 residues. The CDR3 reads CASSLRGEEFF. As DNA, the CDR3 is TGTGCCAGCAGCTTGCGGGGGGAGGAGTTCTTC.

The chain joins TRBV11-2 to TRBJ1-5, with D unresolved. The CDR3 is 12 residues long. Germline loops: CDR1 SGHAT, CDR2 FQNNGV. The V end lost 3 bases, the J end lost 6 bases, and 6 bases lay between the germline ends. In nucleotides, the CDR3 is TGTGCCAGCAGCTTCCCGGGTCAGCCCCAGCATTTT. Its translation is CASSFPGQPQHF.

This sequence joins TRBV4-1 and TRBJ2-3; 7 positions match TRBD2. CDR1 and CDR2 from the germline V gene are MGHRA and YSYEKL. This CDR3 is built from 17 residues. V was pared by 6 bases and J by 1 base, with 13 bases of the junction left unmatched. Here the CDR3 reads CASRRDYGGSGTDTQYF. CDR3 coding DNA: TGCGCCAGCAGGAGGGACTATGGCGGGAGTGGCACAGATACGCAGTATTTT.

This clone was counted between two and nine times. This chain links TRBV5-1 with TRBJ2-7; possibly TRBD2 for D (5 bases). Germline V lookup: CDR1 SGHRS, CDR2 YFSETQ. V lost 7 bases, J lost 3 bases, and 17 bases lay in between. The CDR3 has 14 residues. In nucleotides, the CDR3 is TGCGCCAGCGGTTACGGGGAAACCTACTACGAGCAGTACTTC. This gives the protein CASGYGETYYEQYF.

This clone was seen a handful of times. The chain has TRBV5-1 and TRBJ2-1, with D uncertain. There are 18 residues in the CDR3. Deletions cut 1 base from V and 8 bases from J, with 25 bases between. Germline CDR1 SGHRS, CDR2 YFSETQ. The CDR3 DNA reads TGCGCCAGCAGCTTGCTCTATCAGGCTAGGAGTTTTAGGGATGAGCAGTTCTTC. As protein: CASSLLYQARSFRDEQFF.

This chain connects TRBV7-2 to TRBJ1-2; D gene unclear. Trimming took 1 base from V and 12 from J, leaving 12 bases between them. Germline V gives CDR1 SGHTA, CDR2 FQGNSA. The CDR3 spans 12 residues. The CDR3 bases are TGTGCCAGCAGCTTAGTGACCGCGTTGAACACCTTC. Encoded protein: CASSLVTALNTF.

J is TRBJ1-1 and V is TRBV27; D is perhaps TRBD1 (6 bases). Trimming pared 4 bases from V and 11 bases from J, leaving 17 bases between. Per the germline V gene, CDR1 is MNHEY and CDR2 is SMNVEV (reference sequence). The CDR3 covers 13 residues. The CDR3 DNA sequence: TGTGCCAGCAGTTCCCACGTGACAGGAGAGGCTTTCTTT. It is translated as CASSSHVTGEAFF.

A single count supports this clone. The chain joins TRBV6-5 to TRBJ2-3, with D possibly matching TRBD1 (6 bases). The CDR3 is 15 amino acids. Trimming took 10 bases from V and 2 from J, leaving 19 bases between them. The germline V gene encodes CDR1 MNHEY and CDR2 SVGAGI. The CDR3 sequence: CATRNRELNTDTQYF. The CDR3 region has the DNA TGTGCCACCCGGAACAGGGAGTTGAACACAGATACGCAGTATTTT.

This clone appeared a single time. The rearrangement uses TRBV30 and TRBJ1-5; a weak D match, TRBD1 (5 bases). The V end was cut by 0 bases, the J end by 9 bases, with 12 bases between. The CDR3 loop spans 13 amino acids. CDR1 is GTSNPN, CDR2 SVGIG, per germline (reference sequence). The CDR3 DNA reads as TGTGCCTGGAGTGTAGGGGAGAGGATGCCCCAGCATTTT. It yields the protein CAWSVGERMPQHF.

The chain has TRBV5-4 and TRBJ2-1; weak D call: TRBD1 (5 bases). V was pared by 4 bases and J by 0 bases, with 11 bases between. The CDR3 covers 15 residues. CDR1 and CDR2 from the germline V gene are SGHNT and YYREEE (reference sequence). The CDR3 region is CASSPRVSSYNEQFF. CDR3 nucleotide sequence: TGTGCCAGCAGCCCCAGGGTAAGCTCCTACAATGAGCAGTTCTTC.

The chain combines TRBV28 with TRBJ1-2; no clear D gene. Trimming left V 5 bases short and J 4 bases short, with 8 bases between. The CDR3 is 12 amino acids. Germline values: CDR1 MDHEN, CDR2 SYDVKM. The CDR3 is CASSPAFYGYTF. CDR3 in DNA: TGTGCCAGCAGTCCCGCATTCTATGGCTACACCTTC.

With regard to this clone: The sample carries other DNA sequences with the same CDR3. The V and J genes are TRBV7-2 and TRBJ2-7; D is ambiguous. CDR1 and CDR2 (germline): SGHTA, FQGNSA. Trimming left V 1 base short and J 4 bases short, with 2 bases between. The CDR3 is 11 residues long. CDR3 sequence: CASSLEYEQYF. The CDR3 region has the DNA TGTGCCAGCAGCTTAGAGTACGAGCAGTACTTC. Full variable domain (missing parts from reference TRBV7-2 and TRBJ2-7): GAGVSQSPSNKVTEKGKDVELRCDPISGHTALYWYRQSLGQGLEFLIYFQGNSAPDKSGLPSDRFSAERTGGSVSTLTIQRTQQEDSAVYLCASSLEYEQYFGPGTRLTVT.

There are a few counts of this clone. The sample contains more than one DNA sequence encoding this CDR3. The chain couples TRBV9 to TRBJ2-2, with unresolved D. The CDR3 consists of 13 residues. Germline V gives CDR1 SGDLS, CDR2 YYNGEE. Between the trimmed V and J ends, which lost 0 bases and 4 bases, there was a span of 4 bases. Written as DNA, the CDR3 is TGTGCCAGCAGCGTAGTGGGCACCGGGGAGCTGTTTTTT. Translation gives CASSVVGTGELFF.

This clone has more than one count but fewer than ten. V gene TRBV29-1 combines with J gene TRBJ2-7; D may be TRBD2 (5 bases). This CDR3 has 12 residues. V gave up 4 bases and J gave up 3 bases, with 10 bases separating them. Germline loops: CDR1 SQVTM, CDR2 ANQGSEA. CDR3 in amino acids: CSVAGLRYEQYF. DNA for the CDR3: TGCAGCGTTGCCGGACTCCGCTACGAGCAGTACTTC.

In its sample, this clone was seen a few times. V is TRBV5-1 and J is TRBJ2-5, with D unclear. V was trimmed by 4 bases and J by 4 bases, leaving 8 bases between them. CDR1 SGHRS and CDR2 YFSETQ come from the germline V gene. CDR3 size: 12 residues. CDR3: CASSVAGETQYF. CDR3 DNA: TGCGCCAGCAGCGTAGCCGGAGAGACCCAGTACTTC.